One and the same sample provided the 23 T cell receptor beta chains below, sequenced in a study of OX40 agonist ivuxolimab in advanced cancers. Sequencing used immunoSEQ multiplex PCR; TCRdb keeps in-frame clones, though not all of them. Found here are 50,000 to 60,000 clones, approximately 80% of them singletons; the top ten hold over 1.3%. The material sequenced was CD4+ or CD8+ T cells sorted from blood, taken in a trial of the OX40 agonist ivuxolimab. The receptors originated from an adult with an advanced solid tumor such as melanoma, head and neck, liver or kidney cancer.

This clone was detected only a few times. V usage is TRBV11-2 and J usage is TRBJ2-3; D assignment may be TRBD1 or TRBD2 (6 bases each). Looked up from germline, CDR1 is SGHAT and CDR2 is FQNNGV. Trimming left V 5 bases short and J 2 bases short, with 14 bases between. The CDR3 consists of 15 residues. CDR3: CASSGVGGPTDTQYF. CDR3 coding DNA: TGTGCCAGCAGCGGCGTGGGGGGCCCCACAGATACGCAGTATTTT.

The chain links TRBV7-9 to TRBJ1-2; 9 nucleotides agree with TRBD1. Looked up from germline, CDR1 is SEHNR and CDR2 is FQNEAQ (reference sequence). The CDR3 length is 16 residues. The V and J ends lost 5 bases and 3 bases, in that order; junction bases with no gene match: 10. The CDR3 region is CASSQAGQGEDYGYTF. For the CDR3, the DNA is TGTGCCAGCAGCCAAGCGGGACAGGGTGAGGACTATGGCTACACCTTC.

V is TRBV7-3 and J is TRBJ2-1; 7 bases fit TRBD1. Trimming cost V 5 bases and J 0 bases; bases outside gene matches: 4. CDR1 and CDR2 (germline): SGHTA, FQGTGA. The CDR3 totals 15 residues. The DNA of the CDR3 is TGTGCCAGCAGCCCACAGGGGACCTCCTACAATGAGCAGTTCTTC. This translates into CASSPQGTSYNEQFF. Full variable domain (remainder filled in from reference TRBV7-3 and TRBJ2-1): GAGVSQTPSNKVTEKGKYVELRCDPISGHTALYWYRQSLGQGPEFLIYFQGTGAADDSGLPNDRFFAVRPEGSVSTLKIQRTERGDSAVYLCASSPQGTSYNEQFFGPGTRLTVL.

The chain joins TRBV27 to TRBJ2-3; D tentatively reads TRBD1 or TRBD2 (5 bases each). Trimming pared 7 bases from V and 0 bases from J, leaving 14 bases between. The CDR3 has 15 amino acids. CDR1 and CDR2 (germline): MNHEY, SMNVEV (reference sequence). CDR3 coding DNA: TGTGCCAGCACTCTCGGGGCGCTTAGCACAGATACGCAGTATTTT. Protein: CASTLGALSTDTQYF.

The V gene is TRBV30, the J gene TRBJ2-7; D might be TRBD2 (6 bases). In germline, CDR1 is GTSNPN, CDR2 SVGIG (reference sequence). The CDR3 contains 13 residues. Trimming stripped 2 bases from V and 6 bases from J, with 14 bases between. The DNA for the CDR3 is TGTGCCTGGAGTTTCAATCAGGGAGGCGAGCAGTACTTC. Protein sequence: CAWSFNQGGEQYF.

The sample holds a few counts of this clone. V gene TRBV19 combines with J gene TRBJ2-6, with 7 positions matching TRBD1. CDR3 length equals 16 residues. J was trimmed by 2 bases and V by 4 bases; bases with no gene match: 5. The germline gives CDR1 LNHDA, CDR2 SQIVND (reference sequence). This chain's CDR3 is CASSTPGQPGANVLTF. For the CDR3, the DNA is TGTGCCAGTAGTACTCCGGGACAGCCTGGGGCCAACGTCCTGACTTTC. Supplemented by reference TRBV19 and TRBJ2-6, the full variable domain reads DGGITQSPKYLFRKEGQNVTLSCEQNLNHDAMYWYRQDPGQGLRLIYYSQIVNDFQKGDIAEGYSVSREKKESFPLTVTSAQKNPTAFYLCASSTPGQPGANVLTFGAGSRLTVL.

CDR3 amino acids: CASSFLGASYGYTF. The CDR3 DNA is TGTGCCAGCAGTTTTCTGGGGGCCAGCTATGGCTACACCTTC. This chain uses TRBV6-6 with TRBJ1-2; D perhaps matches TRBD1 (6 bases). This CDR3 contains 14 residues. V lost 4 bases and J lost 4, with 13 bases in between. Germline CDR1 is MNHNY and CDR2 is SVGAGI (reference sequence).

Worth noting for this clone: The same CDR3 also results from other DNA sequences found in this sample. The chain has TRBV11-2 and TRBJ2-3, with TRBD2 as a possible D gene (6 bases). Trimming shortened V by 3 bases and J by 6 bases, and 13 bases separated the two germline ends. The CDR3 sequence is 14 residues long. In germline, CDR1 is SGHAT, CDR2 FQNNGV. The CDR3 nucleotides read TGTGCCAGCAGCTTCTGGGGGAGGAGGGATACGCAGTATTTT. This codes for CASSFWGRRDTQYF.

This chain joins TRBV7-3 and TRBJ1-2; D not certain. This CDR3 region has 16 residues. The germline CDR1 and CDR2 sequences are SGHTA and FQGTGA. V lost 5 bases to trimming and J lost 4 bases, with 20 bases between them. In DNA form, the CDR3 reads TGTGCCAGCAGCCCCCACCCACGAATTACTTTCTATGGCTACACCTTC. Encoded protein: CASSPHPRITFYGYTF.

This clone appeared many times. This chain uses TRBV5-1 with TRBJ2-7, with 8 nucleotides matching TRBD2. Per the germline V gene, CDR1 is SGHRS and CDR2 is YFSETQ. CDR3 size: 15 residues. Trimming cost V 0 bases and J 3 bases; bases outside gene matches: 5. As DNA, the CDR3 is TGCGCCAGCAGCTTGGCCGGGACTAGAGGCTACGAGCAGTACTTC. Translating gives CASSLAGTRGYEQYF.

Note on this clone: Relative to the germline gene, one junction end is altered; a read error may explain this. The chain employs TRBV30 and TRBJ2-7; D gene unclear. Germline V gene lookup returns CDR1 GTSNPN and CDR2 SVGIG (reference sequence). CDR3 size: 11 residues. In DNA, the CDR3 is TGTGCCCGGAGCGTGAGTTACGAGCAGTACTTC. Translating gives CARSVSYEQYF.

The V and J genes are TRBV7-6 and TRBJ2-1; D is undetermined. V lost 2 bases and J lost 2, with 22 bases in between. CDR3 length equals 19 residues. Germline CDR1 SGHVS, CDR2 FNYEAQ. The CDR3 here is CASSLNHQSVSRAYNEQFF. CDR3 bases: TGTGCCAGCAGCTTAAACCATCAATCGGTCTCGAGAGCCTACAATGAGCAGTTCTTC.

The chain couples TRBV7-2 to TRBJ2-5; D possibly corresponds to TRBD2 (5 bases). This CDR3 is built from 15 residues. CDR1 and CDR2 from the germline V gene are SGHTA and FQGNSA. V lost 1 base and J lost 1, with 10 bases in between. The CDR3 DNA follows: TGTGCCAGCAGCTTAGTCCGAGCGGTCCAAGAGACCCAGTACTTC. This sequence encodes CASSLVRAVQETQYF.

The V and J genes are TRBV19 and TRBJ2-4, with no clear D. The CDR3 is 15 amino acids. Trimming pared 3 bases from V and 0 bases from J, leaving 9 bases between. The V gene's germline CDR1 is LNHDA and CDR2 SQIVND (reference sequence). The CDR3 DNA is TGTGCCAGTAGTATTACTGTGATAGCCAAAAACATTCAGTACTTC. This sequence encodes CASSITVIAKNIQYF.

The V and J genes are TRBV7-9 and TRBJ2-1, with unresolved D. With 0 bases removed from V and 4 bases from J, the gap between germline ends came to 13 bases. Germline V gives CDR1 SEHNR, CDR2 FQNEAQ (reference sequence). The CDR3 contains 16 residues. The DNA for the CDR3 is TGTGCCAGCAGCTTAGCGCGGTTCGTCACGTACAATGAGCAGTTCTTC. Amino acid sequence: CASSLARFVTYNEQFF.

The V gene is TRBV18, the J gene TRBJ2-1; TRBD2 might be the D (5 bases). Germline V gives CDR1 KGHSH, CDR2 LQKENI. This CDR3 is built from 19 residues. Between the trimmed V and J ends, which lost 3 bases and 5 bases, there was a span of 26 bases. In DNA form, the CDR3 reads TGTGCCAGCTCACCGGGCGGGCCGTCAATCCCGACAAGAGACAATGAGCAGTTCTTC. It is translated as CASSPGGPSIPTRDNEQFF.

This clone was counted once. The chain uses TRBV5-4 and TRBJ2-6; D is undetermined. This CDR3 is built from 16 residues. Germline-derived CDR1 and CDR2 are SGHNT and YYREEE (reference sequence). The V end lost 2 bases, the J end lost 0 bases, and 9 bases lay between the germline ends. In DNA form, the CDR3 reads TGTGCCAGCAGCTTAGTCGGAACCTCTGGGGCCAACGTCCTGACTTTC. Its translation: CASSLVGTSGANVLTF.

The V and J genes are TRBV5-8 and TRBJ2-5; 15 nucleotides match TRBD2. The V gene end was trimmed by 5 bases and the J gene end by 2 bases; junction bases not matched to a gene: 4. Germline V lookup: CDR1 SGHTS, CDR2 YDEGEE. The CDR3 length is 16 residues. CDR3 sequence: CASRSGLAGGQETQYF. As DNA, the CDR3 is TGTGCCAGCAGGTCTGGACTAGCGGGAGGGCAAGAGACCCAGTACTTC.

The chain is built from TRBV6-1 and TRBJ1-1; 7 positions match TRBD1. Germline CDR1 is MNHNS and CDR2 is SASEGT. There are 13 residues in the CDR3. The V and J ends lost 3 bases and 6 bases, in that order; junction bases with no gene match: 4. This chain's CDR3 is CASSEGQRAEAFF. The CDR3, as DNA: TGTGCCAGCAGTGAGGGACAGAGAGCTGAAGCTTTCTTT.

The chain combines TRBV6-1 with TRBJ2-2; unclear D gene. V lost 4 bases and J lost 4, with 7 bases in between. The CDR3 extends over 13 amino acids. In germline, CDR1 is MNHNS, CDR2 SASEGT. The CDR3 DNA sequence: TGTGCCAGCAGTGTCTCCAGCACCGGGGAGCTGTTTTTT. The encoded protein is CASSVSSTGELFF.

The rearrangement links TRBV4-2 to TRBJ2-6; D not certain. The CDR3 sequence is 16 residues long. The V end lost 0 bases, the J end lost 0 bases, and 6 bases lay between the germline ends. The V gene's germline CDR1 is LGHNA and CDR2 YNFKEQ. CDR3 region: CASSQDVGSGANVLTF. For the CDR3, the DNA is TGTGCCAGCAGCCAAGATGTCGGCTCTGGGGCCAACGTCCTGACTTTC.

CDR3 sequence: CASSFQGPYEQYF. The CDR3 DNA is TGCGCCAGCAGCTTCCAGGGGCCCTACGAGCAGTACTTC. This chain uses TRBV5-1 with TRBJ2-7; D may be TRBD1 (6 bases). The V end lost 2 bases, the J end lost 2 bases, and 8 bases lay between the germline ends. Looked up from germline, CDR1 is SGHRS and CDR2 is YFSETQ. The CDR3 length is 13 residues.

The V gene is TRBV6-1, the J gene TRBJ1-6; the D is unclear. Germline CDR1 reads MNHNS; CDR2 reads SASEGT. V lost 3 bases to trimming and J lost 7 bases, with 7 bases between them. The length of the CDR3 is 13 residues. This CDR3 is CASSDRGNSPLHF. CDR3 coding DNA: TGTGCCAGCAGTGACAGAGGAAATTCACCCCTCCACTTT.